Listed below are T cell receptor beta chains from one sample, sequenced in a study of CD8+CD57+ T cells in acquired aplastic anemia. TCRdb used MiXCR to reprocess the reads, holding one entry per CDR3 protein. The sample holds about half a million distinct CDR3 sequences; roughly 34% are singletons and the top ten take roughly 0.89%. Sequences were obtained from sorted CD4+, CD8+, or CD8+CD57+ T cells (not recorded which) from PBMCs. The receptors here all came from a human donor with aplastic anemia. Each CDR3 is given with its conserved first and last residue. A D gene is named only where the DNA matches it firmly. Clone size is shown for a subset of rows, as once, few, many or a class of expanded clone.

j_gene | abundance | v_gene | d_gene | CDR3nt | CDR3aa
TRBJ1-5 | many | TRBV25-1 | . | TGTGCCAGCAGGGCCATGCATCAGCCCCAGCATTTT | CASRAMHQPQHF
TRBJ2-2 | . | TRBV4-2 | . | TGTGCCAGCAGCCAAGATTGGAAACCTAGCAACACCGGGGAGCTGTTTTTT | CASSQDWKPSNTGELFF
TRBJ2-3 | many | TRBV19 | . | TGTGCCAGTAGTACTAGGACAGATACGCAGTATTTT | CASSTRTDTQYF
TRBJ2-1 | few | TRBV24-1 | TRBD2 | TGTGCCACCAGTGACCCGACTAGCGGGGGGTCCAATGAGCAGTTCTTC | CATSDPTSGGSNEQFF
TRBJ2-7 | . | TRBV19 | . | TGTGCCAGTAGTATAAATAGCGTTCCGGACGAGCAGTACTTC | CASSINSVPDEQYF
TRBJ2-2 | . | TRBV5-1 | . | TGCGTCAGCAGCTTGTTAACCCTTAACCCGAACACCGGGGAGCTGTTTTTT | CVSSLLTLNPNTGELFF
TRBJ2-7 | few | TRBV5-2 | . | TGTGCCAGCAACTCCGGGGGACGGGCTAGCCGGTCCTACGAGCAGTACTTC | CASNSGGRASRSYEQYF
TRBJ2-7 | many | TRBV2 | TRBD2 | TGTGCCAGCAGTGAGTTGGCGGGAGGGCCGTACGAGCAGTACTTC | CASSELAGGPYEQYF
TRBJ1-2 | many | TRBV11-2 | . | TGTGCCAGCAGCTTAGAGCCCCAGGGGAATGGCTACACCTTC | CASSLEPQGNGYTF
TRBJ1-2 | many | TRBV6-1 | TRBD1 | TGTGCCACCCTTGTGGGACAGGGATTCTATGGCTACACCTTC | CATLVGQGFYGYTF
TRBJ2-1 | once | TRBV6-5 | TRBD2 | TGTGCCAGCAGTTACCATAGCGGGAGGGACAATGAGCAGTTCTTC | CASSYHSGRDNEQFF
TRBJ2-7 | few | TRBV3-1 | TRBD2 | TGTGCCAGCAGCCAAGAGGGACTAGCGCGTAGGGAGCAGTACTTC | CASSQEGLARREQYF
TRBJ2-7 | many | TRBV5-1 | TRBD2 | TGCGCCAGCAGCTCAGCGGGAGGGCCAGTCGAGCAGTACTTC | CASSSAGGPVEQYF
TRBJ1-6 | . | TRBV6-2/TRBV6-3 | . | TGTGCCAGCGGGGGAATGACAGATAATTCACCCCTCCACTTT | CASGGMTDNSPLHF
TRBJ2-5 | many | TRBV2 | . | TGTGCCAGCGTCACAGATAGGAGGGGCAGGCCTACCCAAGAGACCCAGTACTTC | CASVTDRRGRPTQETQYF
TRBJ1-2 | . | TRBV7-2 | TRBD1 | TGTGCCAGCAGCTCGGACAGGCTCAACTATGGCTACACCTTC | CASSSDRLNYGYTF
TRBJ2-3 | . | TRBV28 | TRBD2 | TGTGCCAGCAGTTTCCTCGGACTAGCGGGGGGCGGCCCCGATACGCAGTATTTT | CASSFLGLAGGGPDTQYF
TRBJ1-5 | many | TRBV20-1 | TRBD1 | TGCAGTGCTAGTCCCTCCGACGCCACAGGGGTCAATCAGCCCCAGCATTTT | CSASPSDATGVNQPQHF
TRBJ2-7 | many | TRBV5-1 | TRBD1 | TGCGCCAGCAGGGGGACAGCAACCTACGAGCAGTACTTC | CASRGTATYEQYF
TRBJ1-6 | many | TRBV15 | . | TGTGCCACCAGCAGAGGAGTGGGGGTAGCGAATTCACCCCTCCACTTT | CATSRGVGVANSPLHF
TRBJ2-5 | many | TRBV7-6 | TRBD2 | TGTGCCAGCAGCTACGGACTAGCGGGGGGACGAGAGACCCAGTACTTC | CASSYGLAGGRETQYF
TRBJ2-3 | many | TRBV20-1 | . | TGCAGTGCTAGTGTCGTAGATACGCAGTATTTT | CSASVVDTQYF
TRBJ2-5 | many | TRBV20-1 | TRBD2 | TGCAGTGCTAGAGATCTTCGCGGGGGGGAAGAGACCCAGTACTTC | CSARDLRGGEETQYF
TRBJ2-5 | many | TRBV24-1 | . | TGTGCCACCAGTGATCCGGCAGGCAACCAAGAGACCCAGTACTTC | CATSDPAGNQETQYF
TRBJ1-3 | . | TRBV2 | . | TGTGCCAGCCCACCAGAGAACTCTGGAAACACCATATATTTT | CASPPENSGNTIYF
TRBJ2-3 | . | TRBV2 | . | TGTGCCAGCAGTGAAGGGAAAGGCCCCACAGATACGCAGTATTTT | CASSEGKGPTDTQYF
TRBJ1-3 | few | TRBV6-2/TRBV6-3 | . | TGTGCCAGCCATTTAGGAGGGTCTGGAAACACCATATATTTT | CASHLGGSGNTIYF
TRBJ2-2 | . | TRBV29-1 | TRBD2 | TGCAGCGGACTAGCGGCAATCACCGGGGAGCTGTTTTTT | CSGLAAITGELFF
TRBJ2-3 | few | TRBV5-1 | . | TGCGCCAGCAGCTTTACCCCACAGGATGGGGGCACAGATACGCAGTATTTT | CASSFTPQDGGTDTQYF
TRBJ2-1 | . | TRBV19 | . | TGTGCCAGTAGTATTATATCGGGTAGGTCGGCCGAGTTCTTC | CASSIISGRSAEFF
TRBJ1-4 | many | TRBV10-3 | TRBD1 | TGTGCCATCAGTGCGGGACAGCAAAATGAAAAACTGTTTTTT | CAISAGQQNEKLFF
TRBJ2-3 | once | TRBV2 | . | TGTGCCAGCAGTGAATGGGCAGGCACAGATACGCAGTATTTT | CASSEWAGTDTQYF
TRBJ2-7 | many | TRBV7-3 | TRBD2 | TGTGCCAGCAGCTTATGGGGGGGGGACGAGCAGTACTTC | CASSLWGGDEQYF
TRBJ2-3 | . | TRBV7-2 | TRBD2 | TGTGCCAGCAGCATTAGAGCGGGGAGGGCAGATACGCAGTATTTT | CASSIRAGRADTQYF
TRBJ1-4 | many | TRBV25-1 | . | TGTGCCAGCAGTGAATGGACAGAGAATGAAAAACTGTTTTTT | CASSEWTENEKLFF
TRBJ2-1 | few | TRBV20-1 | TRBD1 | TGCAGTGCCTGGGACAGCCGAGCCTCCTACAATGAGCAGTTCTTC | CSAWDSRASYNEQFF
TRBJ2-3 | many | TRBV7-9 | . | TGTGCCAGCAGCCAAGCGGGTGCAGATACGCAGTATTTT | CASSQAGADTQYF
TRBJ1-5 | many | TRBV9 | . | TGTGCCAGCAGCGTAGGACAGGACCGCAATCAGCCCCAGCATTTT | CASSVGQDRNQPQHF
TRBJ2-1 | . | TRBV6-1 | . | TGTGCCAGCAGTGAAGAACGGGGAGTGTGTCAGTTCTTC | CASSEERGVCQFF
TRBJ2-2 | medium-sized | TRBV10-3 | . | TGTGCCATCAGTGAGCTTGCGGCAGACACCGGGGAGCTGTTTTTT | CAISELAADTGELFF
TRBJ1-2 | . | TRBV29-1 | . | TGCAGCGTTGGGACACCGACCGGGACTAGCGGCTACACCTTC | CSVGTPTGTSGYTF
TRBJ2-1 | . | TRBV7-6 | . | TGTGCCAGCAGCTTGAGTACTTCCTCATTGCTCTTC | CASSLSTSSLLF
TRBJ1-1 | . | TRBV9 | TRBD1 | TGTGCCAGCAGTCTCCGGCAGGGGGTCACTGAAGCTTTCTTT | CASSLRQGVTEAFF